Below, 10 T cell receptor beta chains from the same sample are listed, as sequenced in a study of T cells after yellow fever vaccination. TCRdb re-derived calls from the 5' RACE reads in MiXCR, one entry per CDR3 protein. The profile covers a few hundred thousand distinct CDR3 sequences, with around 3.9% appearing a single time and 20% to 30% taken by the ten largest. The input for sequencing was PBMCs, taken on the day of the yellow fever booster vaccination. These receptor sequences come from a man younger than 35 who received the YFV17D yellow fever vaccine.

This clonotype showed up many times. CDR3 nucleotides: TGCGCCAGCAGCCAAGTAGGGCAGATGAAAAGCTCCTACAATGAGCAGTTCTTC. Encoded protein: CASSQVGQMKSSYNEQFF. The chain couples TRBV4-3 to TRBJ2-1, with unresolved D. Germline CDR1 reads LGHNA; CDR2 reads YSLEER. The V gene lost 1 base and the J gene lost 0 bases, with 16 bases spanning the gap. The CDR3 is made up of 18 amino acids.

In its sample, this clonotype was seen many times. The chain uses TRBV5-1 and TRBJ2-1; D unresolved. Per germline, CDR1 SGHRS and CDR2 YFSETQ. With 2 bases removed from V and 2 bases from J, the gap between germline ends came to 8 bases. The CDR3 totals 14 residues. The CDR3 spells CASSFMLAYNEQFF. Here the CDR3 DNA reads TGCGCCAGCAGCTTCATGCTAGCCTACAATGAGCAGTTCTTC.

This clonotype was recorded at least ten times. The V gene is TRBV5-1, the J gene TRBJ2-2; a weak D match, TRBD1 (6 bases). Trimming shortened V by 1 base and J by 0 bases, and 10 bases separated the two germline ends. The CDR3 totals 16 residues. Germline assignment: CDR1 SGHRS and CDR2 YFSETQ. The DNA of the CDR3 is TGCGCCAGCAGCTTGCGTGGACAGCCGAACACCGGGGAGCTGTTTTTT. Amino acids: CASSLRGQPNTGELFF.

This clonotype was recorded a few times. V and J are TRBV11-2 and TRBJ1-2, with D unresolved. The CDR3 is 18 amino acids. From germline, CDR1 is SGHAT and CDR2 FQNNGV. The germline V and J ends were trimmed by 0 bases and 6 bases, with 23 bases remaining between them. CDR3 sequence: CASSLDWGAGSLADGYTF. In DNA, the CDR3 is TGTGCCAGCAGCTTAGATTGGGGAGCGGGGTCCCTTGCCGATGGCTACACCTTC.

This clonotype was seen many times. The chain uses TRBV29-1 and TRBJ2-3; maybe TRBD1 (5 bases). This CDR3 has 13 amino acids. Between the trimmed V and J ends, which lost 3 bases and 8 bases, there was a span of 15 bases. Germline lookup yields CDR1 SQVTM and CDR2 ANQGSEA. This CDR3 reads CSVDAQAVGTQYF. The CDR3, as DNA: TGCAGCGTTGACGCACAGGCGGTGGGTACGCAGTATTTT.

This clonotype has more than one count but fewer than ten. The genes are TRBV5-1 and TRBJ1-4, with unresolved D. The CDR3 is 14 amino acids. Germline lookup yields CDR1 SGHRS and CDR2 YFSETQ. Trimming removed 0 bases from V and 8 bases from J, with 11 bases in between. The CDR3 spells CASSLGPLWEKLFF. In DNA, the CDR3 is TGCGCCAGCAGCTTGGGCCCCTTATGGGAAAAACTGTTTTTT.

Only a few counts were recorded for this clonotype. The chain joins TRBV3-1 to TRBJ1-2, with D possibly TRBD1 on 6 matching bases. This CDR3 has 15 amino acids. Germline loops: CDR1 LGHDT, CDR2 YNNKEL (reference sequence). The V and J ends lost 5 bases and 2 bases respectively, with 15 bases between them. The CDR3 is CASSAPWQGNYGYTF. In nucleotides, the CDR3 is TGTGCCAGCAGCGCCCCTTGGCAGGGGAACTATGGCTACACCTTC.

The chain carries TRBV2 and TRBJ2-1; D call uncertain. CDR1 SNHLY and CDR2 FYNNEI come from the germline V gene. V was cut by 4 bases and J by 5 bases, with 9 bases left in between. The CDR3 runs to 13 residues. CDR3 residues: CASSVRPDNEQFF. CDR3 DNA: TGTGCCAGCAGTGTTCGACCCGACAATGAGCAGTTCTTC.

There are a few counts of this clonotype. The chain combines TRBV7-2 with TRBJ1-6, with D possibly being TRBD1 (6 bases). The length of the CDR3 is 16 residues. From germline, CDR1 is SGHTA and CDR2 FQGNSA. The V end was cut by 5 bases, the J end by 14 bases, with 25 bases between. CDR3 sequence (DNA): TGTGCCAGCAGCCTCCAATGGACAGCCCCTTGGTCAACCCTCCACTTT. This translates into CASSLQWTAPWSTLHF. Supplemented by reference TRBV7-2 and TRBJ1-6, the full variable domain reads GAGVSQSPSNKVTEKGKDVELRCDPISGHTALYWYRQSLGQGLEFLIYFQGNSAPDKSGLPSDRFSAERTGGSVSTLTIQRTQQEDSAVYLCASSLQWTAPWSTLHFGNGTRLTVT.

This clonotype was seen many times. The rearrangement joins TRBV4-1 to TRBJ1-2; D gene ambiguous. The CDR3 is 18 amino acids. Deletions cut 0 bases from V and 1 base from J, with 18 bases between. Germline V gene sequence: CDR1 MGHRA, CDR2 YSYEKL. The CDR3 spells CASSQDLLTARINYGYTF. DNA of the CDR3: TGCGCCAGCAGCCAAGATCTTCTGACCGCCAGAATTAACTATGGCTACACCTTC.